Presented here are 11 T cell receptor beta chains from one specimen sequenced in a study of blood T cell repertoires in COVID-19. Clones were sequenced by immunoSEQ multiplex PCR, and TCRdb holds only the in-frame ones, with some missing. The data contain around 230,000 clones, approximately 85% of them singletons. Sequencing was performed on peripheral blood. The receptors come from a woman in her fifties or sixties with active or convalescent COVID-19.

The chain uses TRBV19 and TRBJ2-7; D is possibly TRBD1 (5 bases). Trimming removed 3 bases at V and 1 base at J, with 13 bases between. Germline CDR1 is LNHDA and CDR2 is SQIVND (reference sequence). The CDR3 is 15 residues long. CDR3 nucleotides: TGTGCCAGTAGTATGCAGGGTCTCGCTTCCTACGAGCAGTACTTC. Protein sequence: CASSMQGLASYEQYF.

The sample holds a few counts of this clone. J is TRBJ1-3 and V is TRBV6-5; possible D gene TRBD1, 6 bases. Per germline, CDR1 MNHEY and CDR2 SVGAGI. The CDR3 is made up of 15 amino acids. Trimming took 2 bases from V and 1 from J, leaving 9 bases between them. The CDR3 DNA reads TGTGCCAGCAGTTACCTACAGGGATCTGGAAACACCATATATTTT. Residues: CASSYLQGSGNTIYF.

The V and J genes are TRBV7-2 and TRBJ1-2, with D possibly being TRBD1 (6 bases). Germline CDR1 SGHTA, CDR2 FQGNSA. This CDR3 spans 14 amino acids. Trimming took 5 bases from V and 6 from J, leaving 16 bases between them. CDR3 nucleotide sequence: TGTGCCAGCAGCCCCATGTCAGGGGCGCATGGCTACACCTTC. It yields the protein CASSPMSGAHGYTF.

The V gene is TRBV6-2 or TRBV6-3, the J gene TRBJ1-5; D gene uncertain. From germline, CDR1 is MNHEY and CDR2 SVGEGT. The germline V and J ends were trimmed by 6 bases and 3 bases, with 12 bases remaining between them. CDR3 length: 14 residues. The CDR3 sequence: CASSPYSVNQPQHF. CDR3 nucleotides: TGTGCCAGCAGCCCTTACTCGGTCAATCAGCCCCAGCATTTT.

The genes are TRBV25-1 and TRBJ1-1; 8 nucleotides match TRBD1. The CDR3 extends over 15 amino acids. CDR1 is MGHDK and CDR2 is SYGVNS in the germline V gene. After removal of 4 bases from V and 2 bases from J, the junction contained 6 bases not matched to a gene. CDR3 coding DNA: TGTGCCAGCAGTGGAGACCCAGGGGGCAACACTGAAGCTTTCTTT. It is translated as CASSGDPGGNTEAFF.

The chain links TRBV29-1 to TRBJ2-2; TRBD2 agrees at 10 bases. This CDR3 region has 17 residues. Germline lookup yields CDR1 SQVTM and CDR2 ANQGSEA. With V trimmed by 1 base and J by 8 bases, 13 bases remained unmatched. The CDR3 bases are TGCAGCGTTGAAGCTAGCGGGGGCCGTTTGGGGACTGGGGAGCTGTTTTTT. Amino acids: CSVEASGGRLGTGELFF.

The CDR3 DNA reads TGTGCCAGCAGGGCCCCCGGGACTAGCGGGTACTTC. Residues: CASRAPGTSGYF. The chain carries TRBV5-8 and TRBJ2-5, with TRBD2 identical over 11 bases. The germline CDR1 and CDR2 sequences are SGHTS and YDEGEE. The junction had 7 bases not matched to a gene; V was cut back by 5 bases and J by 13 bases. The CDR3 runs 12 residues.

This rearrangement joins TRBV5-6 to TRBJ1-5; no reliable D call. The CDR3 has 17 amino acids. V gave up 2 bases and J gave up 4 bases, with 19 bases separating them. Germline lookup yields CDR1 SGHDT and CDR2 YYEEEE. CDR3 nucleotides: TGTGCCAGCAGCTTCGGGTATCCGTCTCGCGGAAATCAGCCCCAGCATTTT. It codes for CASSFGYPSRGNQPQHF.

This chain connects TRBV19 to TRBJ1-1; tentatively, D is TRBD1 (5 bases). The CDR3 runs 13 residues. From germline, CDR1 is LNHDA and CDR2 SQIVND (reference sequence). The V gene lost 4 bases and the J gene lost 10 bases, with 16 bases spanning the gap. CDR3 amino acids: CASSTGGERGAFF. DNA of the CDR3: TGTGCCAGTAGTACTGGGGGGGAACGCGGAGCTTTCTTT.

The genes are TRBV7-9 and TRBJ1-2; D not resolved. With 3 bases removed from V and 8 bases from J, the gap between germline ends came to 10 bases. The CDR3 is 12 residues long. Germline-derived CDR1 and CDR2 are SEHNR and FQNEAQ (reference sequence). DNA for the CDR3: TGTGCCAGCAGCTTGCTGACAATGGGCTACACCTTC. Its translation is CASSLLTMGYTF.

This clone appeared once. In nucleotides, the CDR3 is TGTGCCAGCAGCCGGACTAGCGGGGGGCCTCCTGGCACAGATACGCAGTATTTT. Its protein product is CASSRTSGGPPGTDTQYF. V is TRBV7-2 and J is TRBJ2-3; 14 bases fit TRBD2. Germline assignment: CDR1 SGHTA and CDR2 FQGNSA. The CDR3 consists of 18 residues. The V segment lost 5 bases and the J segment 1 base; nucleotides outside the gene matches: 8. The full variable domain, its missing parts supplied by reference TRBV7-2 and TRBJ2-3, is GAGVSQSPSNKVTEKGKDVELRCDPISGHTALYWYRQSLGQGLEFLIYFQGNSAPDKSGLPSDRFSAERTGGSVSTLTIQRTQQEDSAVYLCASSRTSGGPPGTDTQYFGPGTRLTVL.